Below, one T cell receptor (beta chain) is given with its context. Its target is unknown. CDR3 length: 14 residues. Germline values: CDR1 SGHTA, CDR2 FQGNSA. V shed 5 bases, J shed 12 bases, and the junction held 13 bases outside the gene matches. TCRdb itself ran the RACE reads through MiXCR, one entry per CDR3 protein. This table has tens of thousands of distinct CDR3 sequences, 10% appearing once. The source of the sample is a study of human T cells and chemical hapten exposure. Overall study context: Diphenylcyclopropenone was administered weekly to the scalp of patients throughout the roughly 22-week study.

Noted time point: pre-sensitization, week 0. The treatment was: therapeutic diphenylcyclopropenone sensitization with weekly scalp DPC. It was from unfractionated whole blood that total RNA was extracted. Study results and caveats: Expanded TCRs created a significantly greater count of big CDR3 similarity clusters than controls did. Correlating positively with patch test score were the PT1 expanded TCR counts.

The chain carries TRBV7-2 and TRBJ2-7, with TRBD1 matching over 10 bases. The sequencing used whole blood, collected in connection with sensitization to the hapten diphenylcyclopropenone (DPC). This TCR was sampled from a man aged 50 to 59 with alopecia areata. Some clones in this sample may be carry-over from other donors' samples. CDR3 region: CASSQRGGQGELYF. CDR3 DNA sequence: TGTGCCAGCAGCCAACGTGGAGGACAGGGGGAATTGTACTTC.